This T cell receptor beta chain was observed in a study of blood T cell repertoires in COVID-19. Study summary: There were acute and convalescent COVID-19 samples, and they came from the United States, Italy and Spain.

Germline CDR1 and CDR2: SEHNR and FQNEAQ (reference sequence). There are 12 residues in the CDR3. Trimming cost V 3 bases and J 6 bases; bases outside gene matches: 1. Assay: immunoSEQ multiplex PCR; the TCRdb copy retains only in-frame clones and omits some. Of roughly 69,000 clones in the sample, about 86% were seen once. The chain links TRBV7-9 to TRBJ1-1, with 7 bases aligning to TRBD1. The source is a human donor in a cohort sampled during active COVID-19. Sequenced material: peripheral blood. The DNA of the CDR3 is TGTGCCAGCAGCTTTCAGGGGGCTGAAGCTTTCTTT. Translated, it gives CASSFQGAEAFF.